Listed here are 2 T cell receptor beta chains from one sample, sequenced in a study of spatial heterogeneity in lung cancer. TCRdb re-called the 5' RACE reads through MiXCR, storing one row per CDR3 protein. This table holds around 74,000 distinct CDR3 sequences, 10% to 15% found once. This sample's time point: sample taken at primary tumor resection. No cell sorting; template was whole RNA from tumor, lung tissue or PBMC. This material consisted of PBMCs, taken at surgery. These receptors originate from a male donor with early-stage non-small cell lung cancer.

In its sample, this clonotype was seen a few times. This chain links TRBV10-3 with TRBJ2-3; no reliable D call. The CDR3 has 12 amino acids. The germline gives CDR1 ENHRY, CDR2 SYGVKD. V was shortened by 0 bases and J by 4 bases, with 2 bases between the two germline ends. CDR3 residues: CAISESPDTQYF. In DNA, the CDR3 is TGTGCCATCAGTGAGTCGCCAGATACGCAGTATTTT.

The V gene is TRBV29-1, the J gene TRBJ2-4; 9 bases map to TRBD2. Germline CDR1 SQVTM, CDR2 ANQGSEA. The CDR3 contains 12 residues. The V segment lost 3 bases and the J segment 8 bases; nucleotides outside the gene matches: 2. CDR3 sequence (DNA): TGCAGCGTTGATCGCGGGAGGGACATTCAGTACTTC. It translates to CSVDRGRDIQYF.